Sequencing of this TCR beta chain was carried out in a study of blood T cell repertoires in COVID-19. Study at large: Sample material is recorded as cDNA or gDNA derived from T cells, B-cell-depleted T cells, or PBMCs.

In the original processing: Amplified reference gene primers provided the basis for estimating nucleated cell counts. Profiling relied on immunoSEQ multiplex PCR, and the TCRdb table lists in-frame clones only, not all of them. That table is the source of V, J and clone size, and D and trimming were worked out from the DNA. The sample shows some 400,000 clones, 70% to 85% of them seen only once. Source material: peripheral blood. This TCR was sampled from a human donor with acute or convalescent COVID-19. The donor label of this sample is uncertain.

The CDR3 DNA reads as TGTGCCAGTACCACAACAGGGTTGTCTGAAGCTTTCTTT. As protein: CASTTTGLSEAFF. The chain employs TRBV19 and TRBJ1-1, with a weak D call TRBD1 (6 bases). Germline V gene lookup returns CDR1 LNHDA and CDR2 SQIVND (reference sequence). The CDR3 contains 13 residues. V was shortened by 7 bases and J by 6 bases, with 15 bases between the two germline ends.